The clone carrying this T cell receptor (beta chain) came up a few times. CDR3 length: 13 residues. The germline V and J ends were trimmed by 4 bases and 3 bases, with 9 bases remaining between them. These data are taken from a study of T-cell reconstitution after alpha-beta-depleted transplantation in children. Unique molecular identifiers were incorporated during preparation of the TCRbeta library. TCRdb re-analysed the PCR reads in MiXCR, keeping a single row per CDR3 protein. The repertoire has some 590,000 distinct CDR3 sequences, about 10% of them found once; the top ten carry 3.5% to 5%. The sample was PBMCs from the stem cell graft donor, taken from the stem cell graft. The sequence was collected from a human donor who donated a stem cell graft to a child with acute myeloid leukemia. The rearrangement uses TRBV12-3 or TRBV12-4 and TRBJ1-1; no clear D. CDR3 loop: CASSWSGDTEAFF. As DNA, the CDR3 is TGTGCCAGCAGTTGGTCGGGCGACACTGAAGCTTTCTTT.